The 8 T cell receptor beta chains below were found in one sample sequenced in a study of memory CD4+ T cells and cytomegalovirus serostatus. Profiled with immunoSEQ multiplex PCR; TCRdb holds only in-frame clones, not every one. Of around 45,000 clones detected, over 65% appear once; the ten largest clones hold 1.9%. The sort gate was single viable CD3+CD4+CD8-CD45RO+ cells for memory CD4+ T cells. The sample taken for sequencing was memory CD4+ T cells from blood. These receptors all come from an adult in good health and CMV-seronegative.

The chain links TRBV7-6 to TRBJ1-1; D not certain. This CDR3 is built from 14 residues. V dropped 2 bases and J dropped 4 bases, with 11 bases sitting between them. Germline-derived CDR1 and CDR2 are SGHVS and FNYEAQ. CDR3 protein: CASSLSGEGTEAFF. The CDR3 DNA sequence: TGTGCCAGCAGCTTAAGTGGGGAGGGCACTGAAGCTTTCTTT.

This sequence joins TRBV28 and TRBJ1-6, with D hard to call. This CDR3 has 16 amino acids. The germline V gene has CDR1 MDHEN and CDR2 SYDVKM. The V end was cut by 3 bases, the J end by 2 bases, with 11 bases between. In nucleotides, the CDR3 is TGTGCCAGCAGTTTGGCGCGCTTAACCTATAATTCACCCCTCCACTTT. Translated, it gives CASSLARLTYNSPLHF.

The CDR3 is CASSVVGTSAGELFF. DNA of the CDR3: TGTGCCAGCAGCGTAGTTGGGACTAGCGCCGGGGAGCTGTTTTTT. The chain is built from TRBV9 and TRBJ2-2; 10 bases are shared with TRBD2. CDR3 length equals 15 residues. In germline, CDR1 is SGDLS, CDR2 YYNGEE. V lost 0 bases to trimming and J lost 6 bases; unmatched junction nucleotides: 2.

This chain joins TRBV18 and TRBJ1-6, with 7 nucleotides matching TRBD1. Germline V gene data show CDR1 as KGHSH and CDR2 as LQKENI. J was trimmed by 9 bases and V by 5 bases; bases with no gene match: 10. The CDR3 contains 15 residues. The CDR3 here is CASSRDSGSLSPLHF. The CDR3 region has the DNA TGTGCCAGCTCAAGGGACAGTGGGAGTCTTTCACCCCTCCACTTT.

This clone was observed a handful of times. This rearrangement joins TRBV2 to TRBJ1-5, with D unclear. The V end was cut by 9 bases, the J end by 1 base, with 10 bases between. The CDR3 runs 13 residues. Germline V gene sequence: CDR1 SNHLY, CDR2 FYNNEI. The CDR3 region is CASKGQSNQPQHF. The CDR3 bases are TGTGCCAGTAAAGGCCAGAGCAATCAGCCCCAGCATTTT.

This chain joins TRBV18 and TRBJ2-5, with 11 bases fitting TRBD1. CDR1 is KGHSH, CDR2 LQKENI, per germline. The CDR3 loop spans 14 amino acids. J gave up 3 bases and V 6 bases, and 3 bases lay outside the gene matches. This CDR3 reads CASSRTGGKETQYF. In DNA, the CDR3 is TGTGCCAGCTCGCGGACAGGGGGCAAAGAGACCCAGTACTTC. Together with reference TRBV18 and TRBJ2-5, the CDR3 gives the full variable domain: NAGVMQNPRHLVRRRGQEARLRCSPMKGHSHVYWYRQLPEEGLKFMVYLQKENIIDESGMPKERFSAEFPKEGPSILRIQQVVRGDSAAYFCASSRTGGKETQYFGPGTRLLVL.

The V call is TRBV5-4, the J call TRBJ2-7, with 9 nucleotides matching TRBD1. The CDR3 spans 14 residues. The germline gives CDR1 SGHNT, CDR2 YYREEE (reference sequence). The J segment lost 2 bases and the V segment lost 4 bases, leaving 4 bases of the junction unmatched. CDR3 protein: CASSEGQGPYEQYF. CDR3 DNA: TGTGCCAGCAGCGAGGGACAGGGCCCCTACGAGCAGTACTTC.

This clone was seen once. The gene calls are TRBV5-1 and TRBJ2-7; D unclear. CDR1 and CDR2 from the germline V gene are SGHRS and YFSETQ. V was pared by 4 bases and J by 6 bases, with 11 bases between. CDR3 length: 12 residues. The CDR3 region has the DNA TGCGCCAGCAGCGACGGACGGGCCGAGCAGTACTTC. Translation: CASSDGRAEQYF.